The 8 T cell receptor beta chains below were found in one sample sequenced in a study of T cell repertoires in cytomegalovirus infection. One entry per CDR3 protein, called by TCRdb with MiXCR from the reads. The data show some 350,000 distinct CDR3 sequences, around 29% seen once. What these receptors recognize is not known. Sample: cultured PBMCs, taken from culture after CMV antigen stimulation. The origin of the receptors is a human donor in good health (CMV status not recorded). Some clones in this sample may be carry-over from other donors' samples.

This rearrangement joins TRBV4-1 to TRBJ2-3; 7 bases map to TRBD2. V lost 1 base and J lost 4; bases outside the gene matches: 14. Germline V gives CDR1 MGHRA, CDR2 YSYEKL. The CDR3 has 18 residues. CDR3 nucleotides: TGCGCCAGCAGCCAAGTGGGTGGTCTAGCGGTCGTTCCAGATACGCAGTATTTT. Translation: CASSQVGGLAVVPDTQYF.

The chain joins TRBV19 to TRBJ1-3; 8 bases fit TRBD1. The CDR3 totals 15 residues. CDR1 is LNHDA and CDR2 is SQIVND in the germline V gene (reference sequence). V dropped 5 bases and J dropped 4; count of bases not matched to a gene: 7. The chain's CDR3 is CASSADRGPGNTIYF. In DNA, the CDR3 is TGTGCCAGTAGTGCCGACAGGGGACCAGGAAACACCATATATTTT.

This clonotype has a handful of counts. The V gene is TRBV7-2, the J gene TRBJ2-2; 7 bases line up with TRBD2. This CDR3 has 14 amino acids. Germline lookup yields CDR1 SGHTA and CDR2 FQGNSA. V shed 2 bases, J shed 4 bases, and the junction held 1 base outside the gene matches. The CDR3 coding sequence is TGTGCCAGCAGCTTACGGGAGGCCACCGGGGAGCTGTTTTTT. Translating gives CASSLREATGELFF.

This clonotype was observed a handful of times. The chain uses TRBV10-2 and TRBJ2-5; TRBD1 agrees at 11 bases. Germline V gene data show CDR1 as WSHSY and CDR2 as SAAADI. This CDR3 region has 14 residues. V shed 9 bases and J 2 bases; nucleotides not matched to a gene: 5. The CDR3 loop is CASRTGGPQETQYF. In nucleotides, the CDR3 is TGCGCCAGTCGGACAGGGGGCCCACAAGAGACCCAGTACTTC.

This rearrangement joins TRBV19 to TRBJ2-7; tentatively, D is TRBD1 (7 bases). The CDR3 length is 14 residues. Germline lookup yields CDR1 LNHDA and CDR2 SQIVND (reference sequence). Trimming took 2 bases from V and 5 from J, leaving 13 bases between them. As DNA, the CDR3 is TGTGCCAGTAGTATAATGGAGGGGGCCCACGAGCAGTACTTC. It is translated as CASSIMEGAHEQYF.

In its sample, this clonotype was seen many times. The CDR3, as DNA: TGTGCCAGCAGCTCGGGACTAGCTGGGAACGAGCAGTACTTC. Protein product: CASSSGLAGNEQYF. This chain uses TRBV7-2 with TRBJ2-7, with 9 bases lining up with TRBD2. V shed 4 bases and J 5 bases; nucleotides not matched to a gene: 6. CDR1 and CDR2 (germline): SGHTA, FQGNSA. CDR3 length: 14 amino acids. The whole variable domain, remainder taken from reference TRBV7-2 and TRBJ2-7, is GAGVSQSPSNKVTEKGKDVELRCDPISGHTALYWYRQSLGQGLEFLIYFQGNSAPDKSGLPSDRFSAERTGGSVSTLTIQRTQQEDSAVYLCASSSGLAGNEQYFGPGTRLTVT.

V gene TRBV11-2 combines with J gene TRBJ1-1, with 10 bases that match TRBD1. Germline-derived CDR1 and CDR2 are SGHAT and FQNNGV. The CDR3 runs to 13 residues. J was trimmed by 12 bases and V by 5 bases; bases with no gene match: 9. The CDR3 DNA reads TGTGCCAGCAGCGCGGGACAGGGGTTTAGAACTTTCTTT. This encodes CASSAGQGFRTFF.

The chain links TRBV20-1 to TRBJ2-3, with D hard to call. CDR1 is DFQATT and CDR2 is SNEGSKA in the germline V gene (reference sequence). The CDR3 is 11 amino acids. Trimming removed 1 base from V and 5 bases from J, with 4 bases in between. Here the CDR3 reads CSARGQDTQYF. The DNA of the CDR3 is TGCAGTGCTAGAGGGCAAGATACGCAGTATTTT.